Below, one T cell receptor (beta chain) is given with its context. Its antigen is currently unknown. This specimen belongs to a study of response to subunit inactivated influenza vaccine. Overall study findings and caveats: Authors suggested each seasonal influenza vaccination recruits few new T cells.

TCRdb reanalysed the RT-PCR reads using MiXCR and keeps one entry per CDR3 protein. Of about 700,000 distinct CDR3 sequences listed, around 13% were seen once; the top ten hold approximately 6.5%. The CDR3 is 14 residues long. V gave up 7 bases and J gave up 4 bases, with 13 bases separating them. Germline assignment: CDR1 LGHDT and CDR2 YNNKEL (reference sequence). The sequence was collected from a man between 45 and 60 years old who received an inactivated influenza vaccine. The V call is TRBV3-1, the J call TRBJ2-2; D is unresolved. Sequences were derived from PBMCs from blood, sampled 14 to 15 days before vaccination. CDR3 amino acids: CASTIWASTGELFF. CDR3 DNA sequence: TGTGCCAGCACCATATGGGCCAGCACCGGGGAGCTGTTTTTT.